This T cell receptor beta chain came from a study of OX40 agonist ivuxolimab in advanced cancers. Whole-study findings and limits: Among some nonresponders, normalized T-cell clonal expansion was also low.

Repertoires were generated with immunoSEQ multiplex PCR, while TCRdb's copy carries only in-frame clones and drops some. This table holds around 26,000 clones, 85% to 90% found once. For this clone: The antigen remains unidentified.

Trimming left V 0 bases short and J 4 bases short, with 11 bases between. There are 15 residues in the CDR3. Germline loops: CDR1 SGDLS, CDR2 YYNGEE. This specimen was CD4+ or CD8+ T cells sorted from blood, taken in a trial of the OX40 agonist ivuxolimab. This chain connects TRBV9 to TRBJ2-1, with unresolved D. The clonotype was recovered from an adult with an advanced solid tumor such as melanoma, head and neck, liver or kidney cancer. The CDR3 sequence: CASSVEGGDYNEQFF. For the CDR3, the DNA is TGTGCCAGCAGCGTAGAGGGCGGCGATTACAATGAGCAGTTCTTC.